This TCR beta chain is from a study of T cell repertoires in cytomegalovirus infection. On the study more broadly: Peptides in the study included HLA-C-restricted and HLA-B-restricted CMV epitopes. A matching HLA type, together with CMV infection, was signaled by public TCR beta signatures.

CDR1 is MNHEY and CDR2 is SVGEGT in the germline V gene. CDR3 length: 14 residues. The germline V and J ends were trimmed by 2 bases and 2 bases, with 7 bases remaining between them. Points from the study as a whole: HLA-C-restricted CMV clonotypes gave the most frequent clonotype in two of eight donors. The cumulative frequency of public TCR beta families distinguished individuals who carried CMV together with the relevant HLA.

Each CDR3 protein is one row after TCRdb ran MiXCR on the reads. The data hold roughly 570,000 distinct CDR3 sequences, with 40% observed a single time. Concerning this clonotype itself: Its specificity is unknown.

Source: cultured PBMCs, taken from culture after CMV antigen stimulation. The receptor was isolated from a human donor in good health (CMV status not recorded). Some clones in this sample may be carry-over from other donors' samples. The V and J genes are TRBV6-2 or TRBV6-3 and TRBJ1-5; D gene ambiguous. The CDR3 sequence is CASSYLSGNQPQHF. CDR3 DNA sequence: TGTGCCAGCAGTTACCTATCCGGCAATCAGCCCCAGCATTTT.